This TCR beta chain was recovered during a study of cytomegalovirus exposure and HLA in healthy donors. Points on this clone: Antigen specificity is unknown.

It was with 60 Vbeta and 13 Jbeta primers that the PCR ran. TCRdb's table, derived via immunoSEQ multiplex PCR, lists solely in-frame clones and lacks some. This table has tens of thousands of clones, about 53% appearing once. The study's findings and limits: Confirmation was obtained in vitro that three CMV-associated chains are specific for CMV antigens.

From germline, CDR1 is DFQATT and CDR2 SNEGSKA (reference sequence). Trimming shortened V by 3 bases and J by 6 bases, and 6 bases separated the two germline ends. The length of the CDR3 is 11 residues. What was sequenced was PBMCs. V usage is TRBV20-1 and J usage is TRBJ2-1; D is uncertain. The origin of this receptor is a woman aged 40 to 50 in good health and CMV-seropositive. In DNA form, the CDR3 reads TGCAGTGCTAGTGTATTCAATGAGCAGTTCTTC. Amino acid sequence: CSASVFNEQFF.